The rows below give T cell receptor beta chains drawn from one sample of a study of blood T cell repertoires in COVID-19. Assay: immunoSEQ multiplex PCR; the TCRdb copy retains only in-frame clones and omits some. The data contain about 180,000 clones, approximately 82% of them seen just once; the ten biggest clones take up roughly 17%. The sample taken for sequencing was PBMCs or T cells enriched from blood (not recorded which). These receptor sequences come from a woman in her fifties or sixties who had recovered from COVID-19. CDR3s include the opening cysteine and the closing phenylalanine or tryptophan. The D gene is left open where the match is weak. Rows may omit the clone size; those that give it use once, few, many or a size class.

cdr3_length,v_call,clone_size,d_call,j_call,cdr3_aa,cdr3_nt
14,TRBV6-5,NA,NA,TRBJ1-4,CASSTGQLREKLFF,TGTGCCAGCAGTACCGGACAGTTACGAGAAAAACTGTTTTTT
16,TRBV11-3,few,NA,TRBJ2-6,CASSDGQTSGANVLTF,TGTGCCAGCAGCGACGGACAGACCTCTGGGGCCAACGTCCTGACTTTC
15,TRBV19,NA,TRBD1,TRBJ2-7,CASSDSGTGTYEQYF,TGTGCCAGTAGTGACTCCGGGACAGGGACCTACGAGCAGTACTTC
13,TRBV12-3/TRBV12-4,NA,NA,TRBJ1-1,CASTFTGSPEAFF,TGTGCCAGCACCTTTACAGGGTCCCCTGAAGCTTTCTTT
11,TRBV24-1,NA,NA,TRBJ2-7,CATSDLFREYF,TGTGCCACCAGTGATTTGTTCAGGGAGTACTTC
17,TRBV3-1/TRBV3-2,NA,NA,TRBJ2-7,CASKEGGHRVENTRRYF,TGTGCCAGCAAAGAAGGGGGACACCGGGTGGAAAACACTAGGCGGTACTTC
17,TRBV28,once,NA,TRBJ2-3,CASRGAGALTSTDTQYF,TGTGCCAGCAGGGGGGCAGGAGCACTTACTAGCACAGATACGCAGTATTTT
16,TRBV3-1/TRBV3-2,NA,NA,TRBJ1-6,CASSPSMTAKHSPLHF,TGTGCCAGCAGCCCATCAATGACAGCTAAGCATTCACCCCTCCACTTT
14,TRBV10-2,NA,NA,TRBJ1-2,CASSVSHRDYGYTF,TGCGCCAGCAGTGTGTCGCACAGGGACTATGGCTACACCTTC
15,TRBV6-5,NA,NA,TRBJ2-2,CASRLLGQNTGELFF,TGTGCCAGCAGACTGCTTGGACAGAACACCGGGGAGCTGTTTTTT
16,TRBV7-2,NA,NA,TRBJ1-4,CASSLDPGATNEKLFF,TGTGCCAGCAGCTTAGACCCAGGGGCAACTAATGAAAAACTGTTTTTT
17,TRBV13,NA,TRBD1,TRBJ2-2,CASSSIRTGGNTGELFF,TGTGCCAGCAGCTCCATCCGGACAGGGGGGAACACCGGGGAGCTGTTTTTT
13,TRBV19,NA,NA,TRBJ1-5,CASSTRTDQPQHF,TGTGCCAGTAGTACCAGGACAGATCAGCCCCAGCATTTT
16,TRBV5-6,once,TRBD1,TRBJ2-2,CASSADRGQGTGELFF,TGTGCCAGCAGCGCGGACAGGGGGCAAGGGACCGGGGAGCTGTTTTTT
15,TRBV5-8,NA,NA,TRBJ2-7,CASSLVGPDAYEQYF,TGTGCCAGCAGCTTGGTGGGGCCCGACGCCTACGAGCAGTACTTC
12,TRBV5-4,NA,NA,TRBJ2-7,CASSADRYEQYF,TGTGCCAGCAGCGCCGATCGGTACGAGCAGTACTTC
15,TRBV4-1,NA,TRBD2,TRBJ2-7,CASSQDLAGWYEQYF,TGCGCCAGCAGCCAGGACCTAGCGGGATGGTACGAGCAGTACTTC
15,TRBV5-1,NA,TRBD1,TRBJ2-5,CASSLAGDRGETQYF,TGCGCCAGCAGCTTGGCCGGGGACAGGGGGGAGACCCAGTACTTC
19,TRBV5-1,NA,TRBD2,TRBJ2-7,CASSGGLAGGPPLSYEQYF,TGCGCCAGCAGCGGGGGACTAGCGGGAGGGCCCCCCCTCTCCTACGAGCAGTACTTC
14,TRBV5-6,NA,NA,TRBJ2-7,CASSQRSAGYEQYF,TGTGCCAGCAGCCAGCGGTCTGCCGGGTACGAGCAGTACTTC
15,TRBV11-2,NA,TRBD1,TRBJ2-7,CASSSPGQANYEQYF,TGTGCCAGCAGCTCACCGGGACAGGCTAACTACGAGCAGTACTTC
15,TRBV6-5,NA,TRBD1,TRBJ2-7,CASSYSRDRTYEQYF,TGTGCCAGCAGTTACTCGAGGGACAGGACCTACGAGCAGTACTTC
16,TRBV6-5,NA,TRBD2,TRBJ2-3,CASSYSTSGSTDTQYF,TGTGCCAGCAGTTACTCGACTAGCGGATCGACAGATACGCAGTATTTT
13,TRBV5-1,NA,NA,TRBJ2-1,CASSFAGTQEQFF,TGCGCCAGCAGCTTCGCCGGGACACAGGAGCAGTTCTTC
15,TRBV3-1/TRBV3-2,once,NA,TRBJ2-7,CASSQAPGSSYEQYF,TGTGCCAGCAGCCAAGCCCCGGGTTCCTCCTACGAGCAGTACTTC
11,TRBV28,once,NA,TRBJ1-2,CASSFPGGYTF,TGTGCCAGCAGTTTTCCGGGTGGCTACACCTTC
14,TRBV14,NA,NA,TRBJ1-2,CASSQNLANYGYTF,TGTGCCAGCAGCCAGAACTTAGCTAACTATGGCTACACCTTC
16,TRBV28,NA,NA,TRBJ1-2,CASRDGRSSFNYGYTF,TGTGCCAGCAGAGATGGCAGAAGTTCCTTTAACTATGGCTACACCTTC
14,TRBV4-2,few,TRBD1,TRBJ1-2,CASSQGTGNYGYTF,TGTGCCAGCAGCCAGGGGACAGGAAACTATGGCTACACCTTC
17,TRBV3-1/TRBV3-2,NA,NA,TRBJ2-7,CASSQVGDRMGTYEQYF,TGTGCCAGCAGCCAAGTTGGAGACAGGATGGGGACCTACGAGCAGTACTTC
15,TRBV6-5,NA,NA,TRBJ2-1,CASSYAGPHYNEQFF,TGTGCCAGCAGTTACGCGGGACCCCACTACAATGAGCAGTTCTTC
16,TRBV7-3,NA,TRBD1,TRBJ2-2,CASSLMTGVVTGELFF,TGTGCCAGCAGCTTAATGACAGGGGTTGTCACCGGGGAGCTGTTTTTT
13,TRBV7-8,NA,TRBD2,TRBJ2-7,CASSFPGGREQYF,TGTGCCAGCAGCTTCCCGGGGGGGCGAGAGCAGTACTTC
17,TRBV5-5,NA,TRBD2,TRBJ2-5,CASSSNLAGGPEGTQYF,TGTGCCAGCAGCTCAAACCTAGCGGGAGGGCCAGAGGGGACCCAGTACTTC
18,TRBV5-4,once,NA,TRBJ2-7,CASSLKASLSAPSYEQYF,TGTGCCAGCAGCTTGAAGGCTTCACTATCAGCGCCCTCCTACGAGCAGTACTTC
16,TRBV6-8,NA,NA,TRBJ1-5,CASSPLMAHPGQPQHF,TGTGCCAGCAGCCCCCTGATGGCTCATCCGGGTCAGCCCCAGCATTTT
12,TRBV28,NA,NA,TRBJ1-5,CASSLSDGPQHF,TGTGCCAGCAGTTTATCCGATGGCCCCCAGCATTTT